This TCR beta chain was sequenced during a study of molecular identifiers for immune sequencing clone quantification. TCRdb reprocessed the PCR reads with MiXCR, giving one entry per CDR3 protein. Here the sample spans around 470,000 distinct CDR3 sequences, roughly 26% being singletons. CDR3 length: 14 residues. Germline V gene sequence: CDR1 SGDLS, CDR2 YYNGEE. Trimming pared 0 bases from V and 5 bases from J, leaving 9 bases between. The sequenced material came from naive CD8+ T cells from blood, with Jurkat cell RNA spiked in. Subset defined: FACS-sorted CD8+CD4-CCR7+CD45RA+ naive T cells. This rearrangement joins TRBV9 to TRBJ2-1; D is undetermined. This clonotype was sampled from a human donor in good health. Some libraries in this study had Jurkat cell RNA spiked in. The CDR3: CASSVADLNNEQFF. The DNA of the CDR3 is TGTGCCAGCAGCGTAGCCGACCTTAACAATGAGCAGTTCTTC.